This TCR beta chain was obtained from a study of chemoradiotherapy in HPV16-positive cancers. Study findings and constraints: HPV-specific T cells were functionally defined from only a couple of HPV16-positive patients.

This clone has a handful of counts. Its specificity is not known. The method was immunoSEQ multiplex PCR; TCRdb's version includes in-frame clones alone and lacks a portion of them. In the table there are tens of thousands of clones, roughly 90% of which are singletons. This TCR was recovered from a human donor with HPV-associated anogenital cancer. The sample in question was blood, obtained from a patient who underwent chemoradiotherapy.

CDR3 DNA: TGTGCCAGCAGCATGACTGGTAGCAATCAGCCCCAGCATTTT. Protein: CASSMTGSNQPQHF. The J gene is TRBJ1-5, the V gene TRBV7-9; D unclear. The CDR3 totals 14 residues. V lost 5 bases to trimming and J lost 0 bases, with 8 bases between them. Germline CDR1 SEHNR, CDR2 FQNEAQ (reference sequence).